The 23 T cell receptor beta chains listed next were all sequenced from one sample in a study of blood T cell repertoires in COVID-19. The repertoire was sequenced with immunoSEQ multiplex PCR; TCRdb's copy has only in-frame clones and lacks some. In the table there are around 200,000 clones, under 90% of which are singletons. The sequenced sample consisted of peripheral blood. All receptors derive from a man under 40 with active or convalescent COVID-19.

This clone was detected a few times. This rearrangement joins TRBV7-2 to TRBJ1-1; 8 bases match TRBD1. The CDR3 sequence is 14 residues long. V was pared by 5 bases and J by 1 base, with 3 bases of the junction left unmatched. The germline CDR1 and CDR2 sequences are SGHTA and FQGNSA. CDR3 protein: CASSEQGGNTEAFF. The CDR3 DNA follows: TGTGCCAGCAGCGAACAGGGGGGGAACACTGAAGCTTTCTTT.

The gene calls are TRBV18 and TRBJ2-1; no definite D call. Deletions cut 1 base from V and 1 base from J, with 8 bases between. The germline V gene encodes CDR1 KGHSH and CDR2 LQKENI. CDR3 size: 15 residues. CDR3 loop: CASSPLDLSYNEQFF. The DNA of the CDR3 is TGTGCCAGCTCACCACTAGACTTATCCTACAATGAGCAGTTCTTC.

The chain combines TRBV12-3 or TRBV12-4 with TRBJ2-7, with 9 positions matching TRBD1. CDR3 size: 13 residues. With V trimmed by 6 bases and J by 9 bases, 9 bases remained unmatched. The CDR3 is CASSRAGQGRQYV. CDR3 sequence (DNA): TGTGCCAGCAGCAGGGCGGGACAGGGACGGCAGTACGTC.

This clone has more than one count but fewer than ten. The CDR3 DNA is TGTGCCAGCAAGATCACTAGCGGTTACGAGCAGTACGTC. Residues: CASKITSGYEQYV. The V call is TRBV2, the J call TRBJ2-7, with 8 bases lining up with TRBD2. This CDR3 has 13 amino acids. The ends lost 7 bases at V and 4 bases at J; junction bases unmatched: 6. In germline, CDR1 is SNHLY, CDR2 FYNNEI.

The V and J genes are TRBV7-6 and TRBJ1-3; D is possibly TRBD1 (5 bases). Trimming left V 2 bases short and J 4 bases short, with 6 bases between. Per the germline V gene, CDR1 is SGHVS and CDR2 is FNYEAQ. The CDR3 covers 13 residues. In nucleotides, the CDR3 is TGTGCCAGCAGCTTACCAGGGGGAAACACCATATATTTT. Its protein is CASSLPGGNTIYF.

The chain carries TRBV19 and TRBJ2-1; the match to TRBD2 covers 10 bases. CDR3 length: 13 residues. After removal of 4 bases from V and 13 bases from J, the junction contained 7 bases not matched to a gene. Germline V CDR1 and CDR2: LNHDA, SQIVND (reference sequence). The DNA of the CDR3 is TGTGCCAGTAGTAGACTAGCGGGTCCCGTACAGTTCTTC. It is translated as CASSRLAGPVQFF.

The gene calls are TRBV10-3 and TRBJ1-1; 7 nucleotides align to TRBD1. Per germline, CDR1 ENHRY and CDR2 SYGVKD. J was trimmed by 0 bases and V by 10 bases; bases with no gene match: 8. The CDR3 runs to 14 residues. In DNA form, the CDR3 reads TGTGCCAGCACGGACAGGAGTTTGAACACTGAAGCTTTCTTT. It translates to CASTDRSLNTEAFF.

The chain carries TRBV7-8 and TRBJ2-1; perhaps TRBD1 as D (6 bases). CDR3 size: 16 residues. From germline, CDR1 is SGHVS and CDR2 FQNEAQ. V lost 5 bases and J lost 0, with 14 bases in between. CDR3 DNA: TGTGCCAGCAGCCCTAAAGGGACATCCTCCTACAATGAGCAGTTCTTC. Translated, it gives CASSPKGTSSYNEQFF.

V gene TRBV28 combines with J gene TRBJ1-2, with TRBD1 matching over 8 bases. The trim removed 6 bases at V and 5 bases at J, leaving 8 bases unmatched. Germline CDR1 reads MDHEN; CDR2 reads SYDVKM. The CDR3 is 14 amino acids. The CDR3 loop reads CASSLGTGKYGYTF. CDR3 DNA: TGTGCCAGCAGCCTAGGGACAGGAAAGTATGGCTACACCTTC.

The rearrangement links TRBV28 to TRBJ1-1; 9 bases are a match to TRBD1. Trimming at V came to 3 bases and at J to 1 base, leaving 6 bases not matched to a gene. CDR1 is MDHEN, CDR2 SYDVKM, per germline. This CDR3 is 16 amino acids long. The CDR3, as DNA: TGTGCCAGCAGTTTCCCCCCGGACAGGGGGAACACTGAAGCTTTCTTT. It yields the protein CASSFPPDRGNTEAFF.

The CDR3 coding sequence is TGCAGCGTTGGAAGCGGACAGGGCAATCCCAATGAGCAGTTCTTC. It specifies CSVGSGQGNPNEQFF. V is TRBV29-1 and J is TRBJ2-1; 8 bases are shared with TRBD1. The CDR3 spans 15 residues. V was clipped by 4 bases and J by 6 bases; unmatched bases: 11. Germline loops: CDR1 SQVTM, CDR2 ANQGSEA.

The chain links TRBV18 to TRBJ1-5; 8 bases map to TRBD1. Germline loops: CDR1 KGHSH, CDR2 LQKENI. The junction had 7 bases not matched to a gene; V was cut back by 5 bases and J by 4 bases. CDR3 size: 15 residues. CDR3 nucleotide sequence: TGTGCCAGCTCAACGACAGGGGTGGGAAATCAGCCCCAGCATTTT. Translating gives CASSTTGVGNQPQHF.

The V gene is TRBV15, the J gene TRBJ1-1; 10 bases fit TRBD1. The CDR3 has 18 residues. Germline CDR1 LNHNV, CDR2 YYDKDF (reference sequence). Trimming at V came to 5 bases and at J to 0 bases, leaving 12 bases not matched to a gene. The CDR3 DNA sequence: TGTGCCACCAGCGGCCCGGGACAGGGGTCCCCCTTGAACACTGAAGCTTTCTTT. It translates to CATSGPGQGSPLNTEAFF.

This clone was recorded a few times. This sequence joins TRBV15 and TRBJ1-1, with 10 nucleotides matching TRBD1. Looked up from germline, CDR1 is LNHNV and CDR2 is YYDKDF (reference sequence). This CDR3 has 15 residues. V shed 3 bases and J 4 bases; nucleotides not matched to a gene: 5. CDR3 residues: CATSSDRGRVTEAFF. DNA for the CDR3: TGTGCCACCAGCAGCGACAGGGGGCGGGTCACTGAAGCTTTCTTT.

The genes are TRBV24-1 and TRBJ2-5; TRBD2 aligns across 7 bases. CDR3 length equals 15 residues. V gave up 2 bases and J gave up 0 bases; unmatched junction bases: 2. Looked up from germline, CDR1 is KGHDR and CDR2 is SFDVKD. For the CDR3, the DNA is TGTGCCACCAGTGATTCTAGCGGTTACCAAGAGACCCAGTACTTC. Translated: CATSDSSGYQETQYF.

The chain employs TRBV4-1 and TRBJ1-4, with 10 bases matching TRBD1. CDR3 size: 15 residues. Germline CDR1 reads MGHRA; CDR2 reads YSYEKL. V shed 6 bases and J 7 bases; nucleotides not matched to a gene: 8. The CDR3 here is CASRRTGGQAEKLFF. Written as DNA, the CDR3 is TGCGCCAGCAGAAGGACAGGGGGACAGGCTGAAAAACTGTTTTTT.

CDR3 nucleotide sequence: TGTGCCAGCAGCTTAGCCGAGGTCGGAAACACCATATATTTT. As protein: CASSLAEVGNTIYF. This chain links TRBV7-9 with TRBJ1-3; D remains unclear. CDR1 is SEHNR and CDR2 is FQNEAQ in the germline V gene (reference sequence). The CDR3 contains 14 residues. Trimming pared 0 bases from V and 4 bases from J, leaving 7 bases between. Variable domain in full (rest from reference TRBV7-9 and TRBJ1-3): DTGVSQNPRHKITKRGQNVTFRCDPISEHNRLYWYRQTLGQGPEFLTYFQNEAQLEKSRLLSDRFSAERPKGSFSTLEIQRTEQGDSAMYLCASSLAEVGNTIYFGEGSWLTVV.

This sequence joins TRBV7-9 and TRBJ2-5, with TRBD2 matching 8 bases. Germline V CDR1 and CDR2: SEHNR, FQNEAQ (reference sequence). Trimming cost V 7 bases and J 4 bases; bases outside gene matches: 23. The CDR3 consists of 19 residues. This CDR3 is CASTGKGTLAGYRGETQYF. As DNA, the CDR3 is TGTGCCAGCACGGGAAAGGGAACGCTAGCGGGCTATAGAGGAGAGACCCAGTACTTC. The full variable domain, rest sourced from reference TRBV7-9 and TRBJ2-5, is DTGVSQNPRHKITKRGQNVTFRCDPISEHNRLYWYRQTLGQGPEFLTYFQNEAQLEKSRLLSDRFSAERPKGSFSTLEIQRTEQGDSAMYLCASTGKGTLAGYRGETQYFGPGTRLLVL.

This clone is a singleton in its sample. The rearrangement uses TRBV21-1 and TRBJ1-2; the table names TRBD1, a call not compared with the DNA. TRBV21-1 is a listed pseudogene. The CDR3 loop spans 12 amino acids. CDR3 loop: CASSKQNYGYTF. The CDR3 region has the DNA TGTGCCAGCAGCAAACAGAACTATGGCTACACCTTC.

This clone was found once. The gene calls are TRBV10-3 and TRBJ2-7; 7 nucleotides agree with TRBD1. CDR1 ENHRY and CDR2 SYGVKD come from the germline V gene. This CDR3 has 13 residues. Unmatched junction bases numbered 8, after V lost 6 bases and J lost 6 bases. The CDR3 reads CAIRGQSLGEQYV. Here the CDR3 DNA reads TGTGCCATCAGGGGACAGTCTTTAGGCGAGCAGTACGTC.

The V call is TRBV5-1, the J call TRBJ2-1, with 8 bases that match TRBD1. The CDR3 runs 16 residues. Germline CDR1 and CDR2: SGHRS and YFSETQ. With V trimmed by 4 bases and J by 2 bases, 8 bases remained unmatched. DNA for the CDR3: TGCGCCAGCAGCAAGGACAGGGCCAACCCCTACAATGAGCAGTTCTTC. Encoded protein: CASSKDRANPYNEQFF.

The J gene is TRBJ1-5, the V gene TRBV19; TRBD1 is a possible D gene (6 bases). This CDR3 region has 14 residues. Germline loops: CDR1 LNHDA, CDR2 SQIVND (reference sequence). Deletions cut 5 bases from V and 0 bases from J, with 8 bases between. The CDR3 loop is CASSSQGSNQPQHF. CDR3 sequence (DNA): TGTGCCAGTAGTTCACAGGGTAGCAATCAGCCCCAGCATTTT.

This clone was detected only a few times. This same CDR3 is encoded by further DNA sequences in the sample. Written as DNA, the CDR3 is TGTGCCAGCAGAGGACTAGCGGGATACAATGAGCAGTTCTTC. Translation: CASRGLAGYNEQFF. The chain links TRBV6-5 to TRBJ2-1, with 12 bases identical to TRBD2. Germline lookup yields CDR1 MNHEY and CDR2 SVGAGI. J was trimmed by 4 bases and V by 6 bases; bases with no gene match: 1. The CDR3 totals 14 residues.